This TCR beta chain is from a study of blood T cells in healthy people across ages. Study-level background: Capturing about one barcoded beta molecule per two T cells was achieved by template switching.

Extracted total RNA amounted to at least 5 micrograms for each sample. The V end lost 0 bases, the J end lost 11 bases, and 17 bases lay between the germline ends. The CDR3 length is 14 residues. CDR1 and CDR2 from the germline V gene are SGDLS and YYNGEE. Study conclusions and caveats: Getting older went along with TCR beta diversity per million T cells dropping roughly linearly.

Using a J-beta primer mix together with a sample-barcoded 5' primer, a second PCR was run for about 6 to 11 cycles. Any given sample supplied a minimum of 2.5 million CDR3-containing paired-end reads. MiXCR, applied by TCRdb to the 5' RACE reads, yields one record per CDR3 protein. The sample holds under 850,000 distinct CDR3 sequences, 30% to 45% seen once. About this clonotype itself: Its antigen is unidentified.

Sequences were obtained from blood. This TCR came from a man younger than 35 in good health. The rearrangement links TRBV9 to TRBJ2-5; the D is unclear. The CDR3, as DNA: TGTGCCAGCAGCGTAGGGAGCAAGGGTACGCAGCAGTACTTC. Translation gives CASSVGSKGTQQYF.